The source of this TCR beta chain is a study of blood T cell repertoires in COVID-19 (dated by TCRdb to between 2020 and 2021). Regarding the complete study: Samples covering the acute and convalescent phases of COVID-19 were provided by collaborators in the United States, Italy and Spain. The material from the prospective study consisted of cDNA or gDNA derived from T cells, B-cell-depleted T cells, or PBMCs. Deeply sampled blood TCRbeta repertoires from subjects exposed to, actively infected with, or recovered from COVID-19 were included in the dataset. The repertoires were released in a freely available public database meant as a resource for research on the immune response to SARS-CoV-2. Samples came from the ongoing ImmuneRACE study (first 160 participants) plus 1,254 subjects from 6 global collaborators. Nearly every sample came with metadata listing a de-identified subject ID, COVID-19 status, age in years and sex. Where HLA class I and class II types were available, the types were taken from metadata supplied by the sample provider, not from assay-based typing.

TCRbeta CDR3 regions were amplified from genomic DNA by means of the immunoSEQ Assay, a bias-controlled multiplex PCR. The authors' analysis ran thus. The number of nucleated cells in each sample was estimated from the amplification of reference gene primers within the assay. To quantify the absolute abundance of each unique TCRbeta CDR3 rearrangement, sequence reads were collapsed and filtered. For each sample, productive Simpson clonality was calculated as the square root of Simpson's diversity index over productive rearrangements. TCRdb obtained this table from immuneACCESS and retained in-frame rearrangements with V and J assigned. These tables miss some clones; where compared with another copy, unresolved V genes account for less than half of the shortfall, and the remainder is unexplained. V and J calls and clone size are given by that table; D and trimming were obtained from the DNA. The sample table lists roughly 440,000 clones, around 88% of them with a count of one. Jointly, the top ten make up around 12% of the sample.

Overall study outcomes, separate from this receptor: The amount of clinical and demographic metadata varied by source and participant and was provided uncurated.

A word on this clone: The antigen it binds to is not known. No base qualities exist here, and no much larger clone lies one base off it.

One collaborating source in Seattle enrolled patients during active infection and followed them longitudinally through the course of disease. The collaborating institutions used their own protocols to collect whole blood in K2EDTA tubes. For TCRbeta analysis, collaborators shipped samples in one of three forms: frozen whole blood, isolated PBMCs, or DNA extracted from either of those sample types. The sequenced material came from peripheral blood. The sequence was obtained from a woman aged 45-60 years with COVID-19, enrolled during active disease.

The nucleotides are TGTGCCATCTCAGGATGGGCAGAAGCTTTCTTT. This sequence encodes CAISGWAEAFF. This chain is built from TRBV19 and TRBJ1-1, with the D gene uncertain. CDR1 and CDR2, per the germline V gene (reference sequence), are LNHDA and SQIVND. V and J are truncated by 10 bases and 8 bases respectively, leaving an intervening sequence of 14 bases. Including the terminal cysteine and phenylalanine, the CDR3 comprises 11 residues. Of the read, only the CDR3 DNA is kept; its 33 bases are in frame from base 1. With the rest looked up from the reference TRBV19 and TRBJ1-1 genes rather than sequenced, the full variable domain is DGGITQSPKYLFRKEGQNVTLSCEQNLNHDAMYWYRQDPGQGLRLIYYSQIVNDFQKGDIAEGYSVSREKKESFPLTVTSAQKNPTAFYLCAISGWAEAFFGQGTRLTVV.